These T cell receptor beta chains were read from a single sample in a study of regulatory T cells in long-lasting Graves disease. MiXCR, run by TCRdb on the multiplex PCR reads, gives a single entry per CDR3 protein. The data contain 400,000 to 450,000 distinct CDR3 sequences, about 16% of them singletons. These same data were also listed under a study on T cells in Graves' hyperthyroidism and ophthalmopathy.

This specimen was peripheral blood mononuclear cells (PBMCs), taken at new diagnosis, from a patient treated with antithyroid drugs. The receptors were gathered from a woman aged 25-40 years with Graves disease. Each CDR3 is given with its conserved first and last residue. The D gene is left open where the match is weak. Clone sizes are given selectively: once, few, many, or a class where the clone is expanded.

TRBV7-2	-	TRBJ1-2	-	CASSFGWEGYTF	TGTGCCAGCAGCTTCGGCTGGGAAGGCTACACCTTC
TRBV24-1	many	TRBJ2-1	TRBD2	CATSDAGTSPHEQFF	TGTGCCACCAGTGATGCCGGGACTAGTCCCCATGAGCAGTTCTTC
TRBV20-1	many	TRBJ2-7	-	CSAAGLDSKISYEQYF	TGCAGTGCTGCGGGGCTCGACAGCAAAATCTCCTACGAGCAGTACTTC
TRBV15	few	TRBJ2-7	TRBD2	CATSREITSGRNYEQYF	TGTGCCACCAGCAGAGAGATTACTAGCGGGAGGAACTACGAGCAGTACTTC
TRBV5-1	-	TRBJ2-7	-	CASRVYVGGYEQYF	TGCGCCAGCAGGGTTTATGTAGGGGGCTACGAGCAGTACTTC
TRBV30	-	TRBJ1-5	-	CAWSVGEYQPQHF	TGTGCCTGGAGTGTAGGGGAATATCAGCCCCAGCATTTT
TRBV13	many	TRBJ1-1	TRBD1	CASSLGQGALSSEAFF	TGTGCCAGCAGTCTCGGACAGGGGGCTTTGAGCTCTGAAGCTTTCTTT
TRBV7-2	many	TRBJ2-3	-	CASSSWTQDTDTQYF	TGTGCCAGCAGCTCCTGGACTCAGGACACAGATACGCAGTATTTT
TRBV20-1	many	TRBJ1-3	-	CSARDWAGTSGNTIYF	TGCAGTGCTAGAGACTGGGCCGGGACCTCTGGAAACACCATATATTTT
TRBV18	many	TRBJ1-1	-	CASSQRLRGAFF	TGTGCCAGCTCGCAGCGACTCCGGGGCGCTTTCTTT
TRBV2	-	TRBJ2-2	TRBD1	CASTGTGYSTGELFF	TGTGCCAGCACCGGGACAGGGTATAGCACCGGGGAGCTGTTTTTT
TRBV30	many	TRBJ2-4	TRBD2	CAWSVGTTLAKNIQYF	TGTGCCTGGAGCGTGGGGACTACCCTAGCCAAAAACATTCAGTACTTC
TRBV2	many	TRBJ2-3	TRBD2	CASSEGREGTQDTQYF	TGTGCCAGCAGTGAGGGACGGGAGGGGACCCAAGATACGCAGTATTTT
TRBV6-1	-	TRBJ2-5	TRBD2	CASTRSPSGGRAKTQYF	TGTGCCAGCACAAGGTCCCCGTCTGGCGGGAGGGCCAAGACCCAGTACTTC
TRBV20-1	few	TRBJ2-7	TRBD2	CGARDRAGGLAYEQYF	TGCGGTGCTAGAGATCGGGCGGGAGGGCTAGCCTACGAGCAGTACTTC
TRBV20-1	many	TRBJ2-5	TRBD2	CSARLGLAGETQYF	TGCAGTGCTAGACTTGGACTAGCGGGAGAGACCCAGTACTTC